The clone carrying this T cell receptor (beta chain) is a singleton in its sample. Patients at the Seattle site were enrolled during active infection and followed longitudinally. The sample is drawn from a study of blood T cell repertoires in COVID-19. The wider study: PBMCs, B-cell-depleted T cells, or T cells were the source of the cDNA or gDNA that made up the material.

Trimming removed 3 bases from V and 4 bases from J, with 12 bases in between. This CDR3 spans 14 amino acids. The germline CDR1 and CDR2 sequences are MNHEY and SVGEGT. In the original analysis: Quantification of nucleated cells was approximated via reference gene primer amplification. Sequencing used immunoSEQ multiplex PCR; TCRdb keeps in-frame clones, though not all of them. V, J and clone size are taken as reported in that table, and D and trimming were inferred from the DNA itself. The sample includes some 300,000 clones, approximately 90% of them seen just once. Material for sequencing was peripheral blood. The chain is built from TRBV6-2 or TRBV6-3 and TRBJ1-1; D is perhaps TRBD1 (5 bases). This TCR was sampled from a woman between 45 and 65 years old with COVID-19, enrolled during active disease. The CDR3 coding sequence is TGTGCCAGCAGTTATTCAGCAGGGCCCACTGAAGCTTTCTTT. Translation: CASSYSAGPTEAFF.